A single sample gave rise to the 18 T cell receptor beta chains below, sequenced in a study of beta chain features in type 1 diabetes. Points from the study as a whole: There was a moderate but significant shortening of TCRB CDR3s in all four CD4+ subsets of Type 1 diabetes patients.

The study reverse transcribed the entire isolated RNA, so it sequenced expressed TCRB transcripts. Only in-frame clones appear in the TCRdb table, and some are missing; sequencing was by immunoSEQ multiplex PCR. The sample lists 150,000 to 170,000 clones, over 9% occurring once. These receptors' antigens are unknown. Sequencing input: central memory CD4+ T cells from blood. The receptors originated from a man between 25 and 39 years old with type 1 diabetes.

The chain is built from TRBV7-9 and TRBJ2-1; perhaps TRBD2 as D (6 bases). CDR3 size: 14 residues. Deletions cut 5 bases from V and 4 bases from J, with 12 bases between. From germline, CDR1 is SEHNR and CDR2 FQNEAQ (reference sequence). The CDR3 loop is CASSPRELYNEQFF. As DNA, the CDR3 is TGTGCCAGCAGCCCACGGGAGTTGTACAATGAGCAGTTCTTC.

This clone was seen a handful of times. CDR3 DNA: TGTGCCAGCAGCTTAGACCACGACAGGGCAACCGGCTACACCTTC. Translation: CASSLDHDRATGYTF. The chain joins TRBV7-8 to TRBJ1-2; 7 nucleotides agree with TRBD1. Trimming cost V 1 base and J 8 bases; bases outside gene matches: 10. This CDR3 region has 15 residues. The germline V gene has CDR1 SGHVS and CDR2 FQNEAQ.

This clone was recorded at least ten times. The chain links TRBV7-3 to TRBJ2-3; tentative D call: TRBD1 (5 bases). V was clipped by 5 bases and J by 0 bases, with 12 bases between them. Germline CDR1 reads SGHTA; CDR2 reads FQGTGA. This CDR3 contains 15 residues. The CDR3 here is CASSPRGGSTDTQYF. The CDR3 DNA sequence: TGTGCCAGCAGCCCTAGGGGCGGAAGCACAGATACGCAGTATTTT.

The rearrangement joins TRBV9 to TRBJ2-5; TRBD1 matches 10 bases. The germline V gene encodes CDR1 SGDLS and CDR2 YYNGEE. With 4 bases clipped from V and 4 bases from J, the junction kept 4 bases outside the gene matches. This CDR3 spans 14 amino acids. CDR3 sequence: CASSLRTGGETQYF. CDR3 in DNA: TGTGCCAGCAGCCTAAGGACAGGGGGAGAGACCCAGTACTTC.

The CDR3 reads CSAHRNEQYF. CDR3 bases: TGCAGTGCTCATAGAAACGAGCAGTACTTC. The chain is built from TRBV20-1 and TRBJ2-5; D is undetermined. The DNA matches TRBJ2-7 better at its end, which makes the J call doubtful. The CDR3 spans 10 residues. CDR1 DFQATT and CDR2 SNEGSKA come from the germline V gene (reference sequence).

The table lists this clone with a few counts. The chain carries TRBV19 and TRBJ2-6; D gene ambiguous. The CDR3 sequence is 15 residues long. V was shortened by 9 bases and J by 2 bases, with 14 bases between the two germline ends. The V gene's germline CDR1 is LNHDA and CDR2 SQIVND (reference sequence). The CDR3 bases are TGTGCCAGCTCCATCCCATCGGCTGGGGCCAACGTCCTGACTTTC. This gives the protein CASSIPSAGANVLTF.

J is TRBJ2-1 and V is TRBV28, with D possibly being TRBD2 (6 bases). The germline V and J ends were trimmed by 4 bases and 7 bases, with 17 bases remaining between them. Germline V gives CDR1 MDHEN, CDR2 SYDVKM. This CDR3 region has 15 residues. The CDR3 sequence is CASSYYRAGRNEQFF. The CDR3 bases are TGTGCCAGCAGTTATTACCGGGCCGGGAGAAATGAGCAGTTCTTC.

This clone was detected only a few times. The rearrangement joins TRBV6-1 to TRBJ1-1; TRBD1 agrees at 8 bases. This CDR3 has 13 residues. CDR1 and CDR2 (germline): MNHNS, SASEGT. V was clipped by 7 bases and J by 5 bases; unmatched bases: 6. The CDR3 reads CASNRQGLTEAFF. The CDR3 nucleotides read TGTGCCAGCAACAGACAGGGGTTGACTGAAGCTTTCTTT.

The chain combines TRBV9 with TRBJ2-2; TRBD1 agrees at 7 bases. The CDR3 spans 15 residues. Trimming cost V 3 bases and J 2 bases; bases outside gene matches: 4. Germline-derived CDR1 and CDR2 are SGDLS and YYNGEE. CDR3 DNA sequence: TGTGCCAGCAGCGCGGGACAGTTTAACACCGGGGAGCTGTTTTTT. Its protein product is CASSAGQFNTGELFF.

This clone was seen only a few times. The V gene is TRBV27, the J gene TRBJ2-4; no reliable D call. With 4 bases removed from V and 4 bases from J, the gap between germline ends came to 8 bases. The CDR3 length is 13 residues. The germline CDR1 and CDR2 sequences are MNHEY and SMNVEV (reference sequence). The DNA for the CDR3 is TGTGCCAGCAGTTCACAAATGAAAAACATTCAGTACTTC. Its translation is CASSSQMKNIQYF.

This clone was detected a few times. The chain couples TRBV28 to TRBJ2-2; TRBD1 matches at 9 bases. With 3 bases clipped from V and 3 bases from J, the junction kept 5 bases outside the gene matches. The CDR3 has 16 amino acids. Germline values: CDR1 MDHEN, CDR2 SYDVKM. The CDR3 sequence: CASSFPRTGDTGELFF. CDR3 sequence (DNA): TGTGCCAGCAGTTTCCCCAGGACAGGGGACACCGGGGAGCTGTTTTTT.

This clone was observed a handful of times. The V and J genes are TRBV9 and TRBJ2-7, with a tentative D call TRBD1 (5 bases). V lost 0 bases, J lost 3 bases, and 10 bases lay in between. The germline gives CDR1 SGDLS, CDR2 YYNGEE. The CDR3 spans 14 residues. DNA for the CDR3: TGTGCCAGCAGCGTAGAAGGGGCAAGCTACGAGCAGTACTTC. This codes for CASSVEGASYEQYF.

J is TRBJ2-1 and V is TRBV19, with 7 nucleotides matching TRBD2. The CDR3 contains 12 residues. Germline V lookup: CDR1 LNHDA, CDR2 SQIVND (reference sequence). The junction had 8 bases not matched to a gene; V was cut back by 8 bases and J by 10 bases. This CDR3 is CASDVGGGEQFF. The DNA of the CDR3 is TGTGCCAGTGACGTCGGCGGGGGAGAGCAGTTCTTC.

V and J are TRBV18 and TRBJ2-3, with 10 bases that match TRBD2. The CDR3 has 14 amino acids. V shed 4 bases, J shed 6 bases, and the junction held 4 bases outside the gene matches. The germline gives CDR1 KGHSH, CDR2 LQKENI. CDR3 coding DNA: TGTGCCAGCTCACGCGGGACTAGCGACGATACGCAGTATTTT. This gives the protein CASSRGTSDDTQYF.

This clone was counted only a few times. V usage is TRBV28 and J usage is TRBJ2-1; 10 bases align to TRBD1. CDR1 and CDR2 (germline): MDHEN, SYDVKM. This CDR3 contains 17 residues. With V trimmed by 5 bases and J by 6 bases, 13 bases remained unmatched. CDR3 bases: TGTGCCAGCAGTCCCCCCCCCGGGACAGGGGTTGGCAATGAGCAGTTCTTC. Its protein is CASSPPPGTGVGNEQFF.

This clone has just a few counts. V gene TRBV10-3 combines with J gene TRBJ2-1, with TRBD1 matching over 7 bases. Per germline, CDR1 ENHRY and CDR2 SYGVKD. The CDR3 spans 16 residues. Germline trimming cut 4 bases from V and 7 bases from J; bases unmatched to any gene: 13. CDR3 in amino acids: CAISGSDRDSVNEQFF. CDR3 sequence (DNA): TGTGCCATCAGTGGGTCAGATAGGGACAGCGTGAATGAGCAGTTCTTC.

The sample holds a few counts of this clone. The rearrangement joins TRBV18 to TRBJ2-2, with 10 positions matching TRBD2. Germline V gives CDR1 KGHSH, CDR2 LQKENI. V shed 1 base, J shed 5 bases, and the junction held 7 bases outside the gene matches. There are 17 residues in the CDR3. The CDR3 coding sequence is TGTGCCAGCTCACCACGTACTAGCGGGACCTTGACCGGGGAGCTGTTTTTT. The encoded protein is CASSPRTSGTLTGELFF.

This clone showed up just a few times. The J gene is TRBJ2-5, the V gene TRBV5-6; TRBD2 might be the D (5 bases). The length of the CDR3 is 17 residues. The V end was cut by 0 bases, the J end by 5 bases, with 20 bases between. Germline V gives CDR1 SGHDT, CDR2 YYEEEE. The CDR3 DNA sequence: TGTGCCAGCAGCTTGGCTGGAGCGGCCCACGTCGGGGAGACCCAGTACTTC. This gives the protein CASSLAGAAHVGETQYF.